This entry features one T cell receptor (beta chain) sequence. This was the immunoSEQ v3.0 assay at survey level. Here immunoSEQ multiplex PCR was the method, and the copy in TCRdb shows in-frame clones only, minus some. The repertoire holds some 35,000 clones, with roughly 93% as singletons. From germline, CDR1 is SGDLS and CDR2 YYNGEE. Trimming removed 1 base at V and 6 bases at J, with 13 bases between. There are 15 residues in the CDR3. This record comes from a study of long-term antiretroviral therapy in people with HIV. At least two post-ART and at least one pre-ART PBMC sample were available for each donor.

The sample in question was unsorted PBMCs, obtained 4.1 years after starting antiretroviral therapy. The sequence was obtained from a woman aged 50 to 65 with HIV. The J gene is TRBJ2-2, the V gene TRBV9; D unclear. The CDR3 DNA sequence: TGTGCCAGCAGCGTATCAAACCTCCCGGCCGGGGAGCTGTTTTTT. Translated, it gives CASSVSNLPAGELFF.